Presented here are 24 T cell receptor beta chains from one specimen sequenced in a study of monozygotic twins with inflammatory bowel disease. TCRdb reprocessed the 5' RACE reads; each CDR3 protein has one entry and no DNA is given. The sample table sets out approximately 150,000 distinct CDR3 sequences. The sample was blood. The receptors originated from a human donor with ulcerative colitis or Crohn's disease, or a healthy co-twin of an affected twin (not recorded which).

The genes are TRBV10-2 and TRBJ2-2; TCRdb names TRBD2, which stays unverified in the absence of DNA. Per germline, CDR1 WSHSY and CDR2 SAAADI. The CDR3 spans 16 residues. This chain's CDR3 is CASNDLAGANTGELFF.

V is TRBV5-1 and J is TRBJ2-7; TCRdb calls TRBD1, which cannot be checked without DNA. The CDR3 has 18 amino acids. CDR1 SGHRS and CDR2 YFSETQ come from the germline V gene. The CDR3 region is CASHGGTKPGLSYYEQYF.

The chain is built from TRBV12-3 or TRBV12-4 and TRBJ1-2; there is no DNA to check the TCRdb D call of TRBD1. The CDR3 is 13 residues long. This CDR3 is CASSLGQGVGYTF.

CDR3 in amino acids: CASSQEAEHSDTQYF. J is TRBJ2-3 and V is TRBV4-3. The CDR3 sequence is 15 residues long. From germline, CDR1 is LGHNA and CDR2 YSLEER.

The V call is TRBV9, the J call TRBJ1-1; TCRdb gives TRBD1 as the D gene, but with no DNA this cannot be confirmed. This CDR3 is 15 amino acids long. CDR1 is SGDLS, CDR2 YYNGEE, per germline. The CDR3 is CASSLTGGRNTEAFF.

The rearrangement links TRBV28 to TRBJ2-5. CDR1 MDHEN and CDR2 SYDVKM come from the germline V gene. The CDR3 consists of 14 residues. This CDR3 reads CASGSRGSQETQYF. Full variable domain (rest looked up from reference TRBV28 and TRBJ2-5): DVKVTQSSRYLVKRTGEKVFLECVQDMDHENMFWYRQDPGLGLRLIYFSYDVKMKEKGDIPEGYSVSREKKERFSLILESASTNQTSMYLCASGSRGSQETQYFGPGTRLLVL.

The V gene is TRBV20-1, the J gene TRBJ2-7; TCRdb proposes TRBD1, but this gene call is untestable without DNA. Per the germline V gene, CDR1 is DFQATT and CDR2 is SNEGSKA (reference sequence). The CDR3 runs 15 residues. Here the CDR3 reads CSARDKAGSFYEQYF.

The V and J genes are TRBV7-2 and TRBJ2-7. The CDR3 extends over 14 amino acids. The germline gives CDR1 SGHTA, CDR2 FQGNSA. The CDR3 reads CASSLTYGVYEQYF.

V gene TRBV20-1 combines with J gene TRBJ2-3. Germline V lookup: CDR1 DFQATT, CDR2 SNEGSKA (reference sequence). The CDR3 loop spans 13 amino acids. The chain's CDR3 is CSANSGPTDTQYF.

The chain's CDR3 is CASSSMDRVSGEQYF. This rearrangement joins TRBV5-1 to TRBJ2-7. The CDR3 runs to 15 residues. Germline assignment: CDR1 SGHRS and CDR2 YFSETQ.

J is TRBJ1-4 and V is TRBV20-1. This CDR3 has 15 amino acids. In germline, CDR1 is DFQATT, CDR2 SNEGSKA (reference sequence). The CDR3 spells CSARGSIGNNEKLFF.

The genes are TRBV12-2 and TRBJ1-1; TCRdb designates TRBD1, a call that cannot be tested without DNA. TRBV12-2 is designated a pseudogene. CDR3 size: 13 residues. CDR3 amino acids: CASRLGQYTEAFF.

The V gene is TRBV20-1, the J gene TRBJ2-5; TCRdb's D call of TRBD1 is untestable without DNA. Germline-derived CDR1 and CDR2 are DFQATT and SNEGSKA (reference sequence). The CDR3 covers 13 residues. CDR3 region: CSARDRRGKTQYF.

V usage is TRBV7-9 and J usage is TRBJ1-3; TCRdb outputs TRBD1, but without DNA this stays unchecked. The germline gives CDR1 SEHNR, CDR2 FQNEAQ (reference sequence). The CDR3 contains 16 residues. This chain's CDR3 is CASSLGGLLAGNTIYF. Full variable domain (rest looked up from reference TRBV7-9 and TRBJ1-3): DTGVSQNPRHKITKRGQNVTFRCDPISEHNRLYWYRQTLGQGPEFLTYFQNEAQLEKSRLLSDRFSAERPKGSFSTLEIQRTEQGDSAMYLCASSLGGLLAGNTIYFGEGSWLTVV.

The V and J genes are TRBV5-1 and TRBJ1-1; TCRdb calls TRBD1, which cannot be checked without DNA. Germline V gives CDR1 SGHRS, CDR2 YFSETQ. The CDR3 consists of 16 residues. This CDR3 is CASSFFSQDMNTEAFF.

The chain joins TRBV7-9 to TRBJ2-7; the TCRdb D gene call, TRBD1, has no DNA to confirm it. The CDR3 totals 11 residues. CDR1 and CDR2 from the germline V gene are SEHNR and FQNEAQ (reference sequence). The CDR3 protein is CASSSTGAEYF.

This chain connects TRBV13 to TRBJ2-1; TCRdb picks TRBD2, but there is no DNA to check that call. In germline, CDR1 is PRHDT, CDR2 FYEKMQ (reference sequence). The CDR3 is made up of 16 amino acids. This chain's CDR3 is CASSLVGGRVYNEQFF.

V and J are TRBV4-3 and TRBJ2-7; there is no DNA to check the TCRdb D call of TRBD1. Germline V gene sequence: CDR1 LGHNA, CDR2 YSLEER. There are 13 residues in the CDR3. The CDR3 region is CASSLSQGSEQYF.

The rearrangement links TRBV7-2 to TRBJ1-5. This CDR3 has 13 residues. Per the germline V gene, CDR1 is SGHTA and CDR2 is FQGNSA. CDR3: CASSFDRNQPQHF.

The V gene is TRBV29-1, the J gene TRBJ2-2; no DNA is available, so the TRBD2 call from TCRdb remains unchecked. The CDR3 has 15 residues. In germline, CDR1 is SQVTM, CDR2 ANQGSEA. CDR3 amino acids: CSVEELAGGPGELFF.

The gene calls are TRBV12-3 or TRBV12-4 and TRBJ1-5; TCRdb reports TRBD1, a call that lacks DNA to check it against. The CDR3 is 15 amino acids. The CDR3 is CASSLALGVGQPQHF.

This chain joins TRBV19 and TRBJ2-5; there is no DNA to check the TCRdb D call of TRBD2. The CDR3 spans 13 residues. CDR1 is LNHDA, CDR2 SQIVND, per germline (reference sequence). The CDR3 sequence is CASSIGSTGTQYF.

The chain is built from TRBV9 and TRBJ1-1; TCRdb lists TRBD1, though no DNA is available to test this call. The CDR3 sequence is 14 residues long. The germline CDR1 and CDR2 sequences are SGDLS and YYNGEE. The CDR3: CASSVGTLNTEAFF.

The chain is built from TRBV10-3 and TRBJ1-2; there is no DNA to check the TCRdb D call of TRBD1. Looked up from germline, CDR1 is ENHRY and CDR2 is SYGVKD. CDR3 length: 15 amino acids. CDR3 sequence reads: CAISADRAANYGYTF.